This T cell receptor (beta chain) stems from a study of vaccination and CD4 T cells after COVID-19. On the study more broadly: For post-vaccine samples, collection took place a median approximately 77 days after dose two, ranging from 14 to 241.

The Oncomine TCR Beta short-read assay was what sequenced the DNA obtained from cultured CD4+ T cells. TCRdb independently ran MiXCR on the PCR reads; one entry per CDR3 protein. Of under 20,000 distinct CDR3 sequences detected, roughly two fifths appear once; the ten largest clones hold 20% to 30%. The CDR3 extends over 15 amino acids. CDR1 and CDR2 from the germline V gene are SEHNR and FQNEAQ (reference sequence). V gave up 1 base and J gave up 4 bases, with 13 bases separating them. As to treatment: roughly 10-day PBMC culture with coronavirus spike peptide pools or control peptides (ViraFEST assay). Notes on this clonotype: Its antigen is unknown.

Study-wide points: Convalescent patients' clones that were vaccine-specific were spike mono-reactive in 304 of 307 cases.

This receptor was identified in a human donor who had recovered from COVID-19. The sequences come from CD4+ T cells from blood, cultured in vitro, collected before SARS-CoV-2 vaccination. The J gene is TRBJ1-2, the V gene TRBV7-9; perhaps TRBD1 as D (5 bases). The CDR3: CASSLGQGIGYGYTF. The CDR3 DNA sequence: TGTGCCAGCAGCTTAGGGCAGGGTATAGGCTATGGCTACACCTTC.